Described below is a single TCR beta chain sequence and its context. At one end the junction does not follow the germline gene, possibly because of a read error. This sample stems from a study of T cell responses to AZD1222 COVID-19 vaccine. CDR3 size: 12 residues. Per the germline V gene, CDR1 is SGHTA and CDR2 is FQGNSA. Only in-frame clones appear in the TCRdb table, and some are missing; sequencing was by immunoSEQ multiplex PCR. The sample records some 140,000 clones, about 87% being singletons. The clonotype originates from an adult in good health. The chain joins TRBV7-2 to TRBJ2-7; 11 nucleotides match TRBD2. Sample: peripheral blood, taken on day 0 of AZD1222 vaccination. The DNA for the CDR3 is TGTGCCAGCAGCTACCCGGGACTAGCGGTTGACTTC. Translation gives CASSYPGLAVDF.